These 31 T cell receptor beta chains were sequenced from one sample in a study of T cells in Graves' hyperthyroidism and ophthalmopathy. Amplified regions were TCR beta CDR3 sequences from RNA transcripts. In the first-round RT-PCR of the TCR CDR3, the HTBI primer set was used. TCRdb redid the calling of the multiplex PCR reads with MiXCR, one entry per CDR3 protein. The sample has roughly 510,000 distinct CDR3 sequences; around 20% are singletons. Sequences were obtained from blood. These receptor sequences come from a man aged 18 to 35 with Graves' hyperthyroidism.

The V and J genes are TRBV6-1 and TRBJ2-7; a weak D match, TRBD2 (5 bases). V dropped 10 bases and J dropped 9 bases, with 25 bases sitting between them. CDR1 is MNHNS and CDR2 is SASEGT in the germline V gene. This CDR3 contains 14 residues. CDR3 bases: TGTGCCACCCGAGTTTCTAGCTTTCTACGAGCGCAGTACTTC. The encoded protein is CATRVSSFLRAQYF.

V usage is TRBV30 and J usage is TRBJ1-2; D gene uncertain. The CDR3 runs 10 residues. The germline V gene encodes CDR1 GTSNPN and CDR2 SVGIG (reference sequence). The germline V and J ends were trimmed by 3 bases and 7 bases, with 6 bases remaining between them. The CDR3 DNA reads TGTGCCTGGAGGGGCGTTGGCTACACCTTC. This translates into CAWRGVGYTF.

This clonotype was seen ten or more times. The V call is TRBV2, the J call TRBJ1-5, with a weak D call TRBD1 (5 bases). Per germline, CDR1 SNHLY and CDR2 FYNNEI. This CDR3 is built from 15 residues. V was clipped by 6 bases and J by 7 bases, with 19 bases between them. The CDR3 DNA follows: TGTGCCAGCAGAGGGGAATGGGGCGCTGAGCAGCCCCAGCATTTT. This translates into CASRGEWGAEQPQHF.

This clonotype was seen ten or more times. CDR3 in amino acids: CASSPLQTGYGYTF. CDR3 in DNA: TGTGCCAGCAGCCCCCTCCAGACAGGGTATGGCTACACCTTC. This chain connects TRBV14 to TRBJ1-2; 7 bases agree with TRBD1. The length of the CDR3 is 14 residues. With V trimmed by 4 bases and J by 5 bases, 7 bases remained unmatched. The germline CDR1 and CDR2 sequences are SGHDN and FVKESK.

This clonotype was observed a few times. The genes are TRBV7-9 and TRBJ1-1, with 7 bases aligning to TRBD1. Germline CDR1 reads SEHNR; CDR2 reads FQNEAQ (reference sequence). The length of the CDR3 is 13 residues. J gave up 0 bases and V 8 bases, and 3 bases lay outside the gene matches. CDR3 nucleotide sequence: TGTGCCAGCGGGACAGCCATGAACACTGAAGCTTTCTTT. Protein: CASGTAMNTEAFF. Supplemented by reference TRBV7-9 and TRBJ1-1, the full variable domain reads DTGVSQNPRHKITKRGQNVTFRCDPISEHNRLYWYRQTLGQGPEFLTYFQNEAQLEKSRLLSDRFSAERPKGSFSTLEIQRTEQGDSAMYLCASGTAMNTEAFFGQGTRLTVV.

V gene TRBV10-2 combines with J gene TRBJ2-7; D is ambiguous. Trimming left V 8 bases short and J 0 bases short, with 14 bases between. The CDR3 totals 14 residues. The germline V gene encodes CDR1 WSHSY and CDR2 SAAADI. The CDR3 region is CASSYTDTSYEQYF. CDR3 bases: TGCGCCAGCTCTTATACAGACACCTCCTACGAGCAGTACTTC.

The rearrangement uses TRBV6-2 or TRBV6-3 and TRBJ2-7; D assignment may be TRBD1 or TRBD2 (5 bases each). The germline V and J ends were trimmed by 8 bases and 4 bases, with 21 bases remaining between them. This CDR3 comprises 15 residues. Germline V gene lookup returns CDR1 MNHEY and CDR2 SVGEGT. This CDR3 is CASQRGAGLLYEQYF. The DNA of the CDR3 is TGTGCCAGCCAACGAGGGGCAGGTCTACTGTACGAGCAGTACTTC.

This clonotype was picked up a small number of times. The chain links TRBV12-3 or TRBV12-4 to TRBJ2-2, with D tentatively TRBD1 (6 bases). V was clipped by 1 base and J by 3 bases, with 12 bases between them. The CDR3 runs 16 residues. CDR3 coding DNA: TGTGCCAGCAGTTTAGGATCAGGGGCTGACACCGGGGAGCTGTTTTTT. This translates into CASSLGSGADTGELFF.

This clonotype was seen repeatedly, ten times or more. The chain has TRBV12-3 or TRBV12-4 and TRBJ1-2; D not certain. The CDR3 is 11 residues long. V was pared by 2 bases and J by 8 bases, with 6 bases between. CDR3 residues: CASSLRGGYTF. CDR3 sequence (DNA): TGTGCCAGCAGTTTACGAGGCGGCTACACCTTC.

This clonotype was counted many times. This rearrangement joins TRBV6-1 to TRBJ2-4, with unresolved D. This CDR3 spans 15 amino acids. V was trimmed by 1 base and J by 0 bases, leaving 7 bases between them. Germline-derived CDR1 and CDR2 are MNHNS and SASEGT. The CDR3: CASSEGARAKNIQYF. Written as DNA, the CDR3 is TGTGCCAGCAGTGAAGGGGCTCGAGCCAAAAACATTCAGTACTTC.

This clonotype has a count of ten or more. V and J are TRBV28 and TRBJ1-1, with unresolved D. Trimming cost V 7 bases and J 0 bases, with 12 bases left between them. CDR1 and CDR2 (germline): MDHEN, SYDVKM. The CDR3 is 14 residues long. CDR3 DNA sequence: TGTGCCAGCACCGCTATTCCGGTGAACACTGAAGCTTTCTTT. This translates into CASTAIPVNTEAFF.

This clonotype was counted ten times or more. The chain has TRBV7-3 and TRBJ1-1; D remains unclear. Trimming pared 3 bases from V and 4 bases from J, leaving 9 bases between. This CDR3 has 13 amino acids. Germline V gene data show CDR1 as SGHTA and CDR2 as FQGTGA. As DNA, the CDR3 is TGTGCCAGCAGCTTTGGATTCGGCACTGAAGCTTTCTTT. This gives the protein CASSFGFGTEAFF.

This clonotype was observed a handful of times. The chain has TRBV27 and TRBJ2-5; D may be TRBD1 (5 bases). The CDR3 sequence is 15 residues long. Per the germline V gene, CDR1 is MNHEY and CDR2 is SMNVEV (reference sequence). The V end lost 6 bases, the J end lost 0 bases, and 14 bases lay between the germline ends. DNA of the CDR3: TGTGCCAGCAGCTCCCTCCCGACAGACCAAGAGACCCAGTACTTC. It codes for CASSSLPTDQETQYF.

This clonotype was seen once. The V and J genes are TRBV27 and TRBJ1-2; the D is unclear. V was trimmed by 7 bases and J by 9 bases, leaving 9 bases between them. Germline assignment: CDR1 MNHEY and CDR2 SMNVEV (reference sequence). The CDR3 covers 10 residues. CDR3 sequence reads: CASNFVSYTF. CDR3 DNA sequence: TGTGCCAGCAACTTCGTGAGCTACACCTTC.

This clonotype was counted at least ten times. J is TRBJ1-1 and V is TRBV6-2 or TRBV6-3; no reliable D call. The length of the CDR3 is 12 residues. Trimming removed 8 bases at V and 4 bases at J, with 11 bases between. Germline lookup yields CDR1 MNHEY and CDR2 SVGEGT. CDR3 amino acids: CASGRALTEAFF. CDR3 nucleotides: TGTGCCAGCGGCCGCGCCCTCACTGAAGCTTTCTTT.

This clonotype appeared many times. This CDR3 reads CASSYVPAGANTGELFF. The CDR3 DNA sequence: TGTGCCAGCAGTTACGTGCCAGCGGGGGCCAACACCGGGGAGCTGTTTTTT. This sequence joins TRBV6-5 and TRBJ2-2; 8 bases are a match to TRBD2. This CDR3 comprises 17 residues. The V gene's germline CDR1 is MNHEY and CDR2 SVGAGI. The V and J ends lost 2 bases and 2 bases, in that order; junction bases with no gene match: 7.

This clonotype has a count of ten or more. The V gene is TRBV12-3 or TRBV12-4, the J gene TRBJ1-3; no firm D call. Trimming shortened V by 3 bases and J by 5 bases, and 11 bases separated the two germline ends. This CDR3 comprises 14 residues. The CDR3 DNA follows: TGTGCCAGCAGTTTCGGCCCAGGCCGAAACACCATATATTTT. This gives the protein CASSFGPGRNTIYF.

V gene TRBV7-3 combines with J gene TRBJ2-7; 8 bases agree with TRBD1. Germline V lookup: CDR1 SGHTA, CDR2 FQGTGA. This CDR3 has 14 residues. V was clipped by 5 bases and J by 7 bases; unmatched bases: 10. CDR3 nucleotides: TGTGCCAGCAGCCCCACGGACAGGGTAGGGGAGCAGTACTTC. Protein sequence: CASSPTDRVGEQYF.

The chain couples TRBV3-1 to TRBJ1-2; 9 bases line up with TRBD1. The CDR3 has 15 residues. CDR1 and CDR2 from the germline V gene are LGHDT and YNNKEL (reference sequence). V lost 1 base to trimming and J lost 3 bases; unmatched junction nucleotides: 3. The CDR3: CASSQGTGADYGYTF. The CDR3 bases are TGTGCCAGCAGCCAAGGGACAGGGGCGGACTATGGCTACACCTTC.

In DNA, the CDR3 is TGTGCCAGCAGTTACTCAGTGGGAGCGTCCTACGAGCAGTACTTC. This codes for CASSYSVGASYEQYF. This chain links TRBV6-5 with TRBJ2-7; D is possibly TRBD2 (5 bases). The CDR3 is 15 residues long. Deletions cut 0 bases from V and 1 base from J, with 10 bases between. CDR1 is MNHEY and CDR2 is SVGAGI in the germline V gene.

This clonotype was picked up one time. A read error may account for a junction end that differs from germline. The chain employs TRBV28 and TRBJ1-5; D not certain. Germline V gene sequence: CDR1 MDHEN, CDR2 SYDVKM. The CDR3 runs to 18 residues. CDR3 residues: CASSPADGFRVGNQPQHF. CDR3 sequence (DNA): TGTGCCAGCAGTCCCGCGGACGGTTTTAGGGTAGGCAATCAGCCTCAGCATTTT.

This clonotype appeared many times. The chain carries TRBV6-5 and TRBJ2-7, with a possible D match to TRBD2 (6 bases). The germline CDR1 and CDR2 sequences are MNHEY and SVGAGI. This CDR3 is built from 15 residues. V lost 7 bases, J lost 7 bases, and 23 bases lay in between. The CDR3, as DNA: TGTGCCAGCACCCAGTCCTCCGGGAGCTTGTGGGAGCAGTACTTC. This gives the protein CASTQSSGSLWEQYF.

This clonotype was detected ten times or more. Here the CDR3 reads CASSRKRPGGWYEQYF. CDR3 DNA sequence: TGTGCCAGTAGTAGGAAACGGCCAGGGGGCTGGTACGAGCAGTACTTC. This chain uses TRBV19 with TRBJ2-7, with TRBD1 matching over 8 bases. From germline, CDR1 is LNHDA and CDR2 SQIVND (reference sequence). With 4 bases clipped from V and 4 bases from J, the junction kept 12 bases outside the gene matches. CDR3 length: 16 residues.

This clonotype was recorded a few times. The chain employs TRBV2 and TRBJ1-1; 12 bases fit TRBD1. This CDR3 contains 15 residues. Per the germline V gene, CDR1 is SNHLY and CDR2 is FYNNEI. Trimming took 5 bases from V and 4 from J; bases not matched to a gene: 5. The CDR3 region is CASSSRDRGLTEAFF. The CDR3 coding sequence is TGTGCCAGCAGTTCCCGGGACAGGGGGCTCACTGAAGCTTTCTTT.

This clonotype was seen ten or more times. The genes are TRBV6-1 and TRBJ2-2; no reliable D call. V dropped 7 bases and J dropped 4 bases, with 19 bases sitting between them. This CDR3 spans 16 amino acids. CDR1 MNHNS and CDR2 SASEGT come from the germline V gene. Here the CDR3 reads CASKWYVAGSTGELFF. For the CDR3, the DNA is TGTGCCAGCAAGTGGTATGTGGCAGGTTCCACCGGGGAGCTGTTTTTT.

This clonotype was detected many times. The CDR3 protein is CASSYEFSYEQYF. CDR3 nucleotide sequence: TGTGCCAGCAGTTACGAGTTCTCCTACGAGCAGTACTTC. The rearrangement joins TRBV6-2 or TRBV6-3 to TRBJ2-7; D is unresolved. Germline CDR1 is MNHEY and CDR2 is SVGEGT. The CDR3 has 13 amino acids. Trimming cost V 2 bases and J 0 bases, with 5 bases left between them.

Notes on this clonotype: A read error may be the cause here, since a much bigger clone is one base away. V usage is TRBV7-8 and J usage is TRBJ1-2, with TRBD1 identical over 7 bases. In germline, CDR1 is SGHVS, CDR2 FQNEAQ. This CDR3 is 16 amino acids long. The trim removed 1 base at V and 2 bases at J, leaving 7 bases unmatched. CDR3 in amino acids: CASSLELAGGNYGYTF. CDR3 nucleotides: TGTGCCAGCAGCTTAGAGCTGGCAGGGGGGAACTATGGCTACACCTTC.

This chain connects TRBV27 to TRBJ1-2; TRBD1 aligns across 8 bases. The CDR3 totals 15 residues. V gave up 5 bases and J gave up 2 bases; unmatched junction bases: 7. Germline CDR1 reads MNHEY; CDR2 reads SMNVEV (reference sequence). CDR3 nucleotide sequence: TGTGCCAGCAGTAGTAATAACAGGGGGAACTATGGCTACACCTTC. Residues: CASSSNNRGNYGYTF.

This clonotype was counted at least ten times. The chain couples TRBV15 to TRBJ1-1; a possible D gene is TRBD1 (6 bases). Looked up from germline, CDR1 is LNHNV and CDR2 is YYDKDF (reference sequence). This CDR3 is 16 amino acids long. V was cut by 8 bases and J by 0 bases, with 19 bases left in between. The CDR3 DNA sequence: TGTGCCACCGAGGTTGGACTCAACAGGGTGAACACTGAAGCTTTCTTT. This translates into CATEVGLNRVNTEAFF.

Only a few counts were recorded for this clonotype. The V gene is TRBV3-1, the J gene TRBJ1-5, with D hard to call. With 3 bases removed from V and 4 bases from J, the gap between germline ends came to 7 bases. Germline CDR1 is LGHDT and CDR2 is YNNKEL (reference sequence). This CDR3 is 13 amino acids long. The CDR3 loop reads CASSQLMNQPQHF. For the CDR3, the DNA is TGTGCCAGCAGCCAGCTGATGAATCAGCCCCAGCATTTT.

This clonotype was observed many times. The chain has TRBV20-1 and TRBJ1-1; D not resolved. The CDR3 has 13 residues. CDR1 and CDR2 from the germline V gene are DFQATT and SNEGSKA (reference sequence). The V and J ends lost 6 bases and 3 bases respectively, with 14 bases between them. The CDR3, as DNA: TGCAGTGCAAAGGCGTCCGGGGACACTGAAGCTTTCTTT. It codes for CSAKASGDTEAFF.